Presented here are 7 T cell receptor beta chains from one specimen sequenced in a study of blood T cell repertoires in COVID-19. Profiled with immunoSEQ multiplex PCR; TCRdb holds only in-frame clones, not every one. The sample shows more than 100,000 clones, about 85% of them seen only once. The sequencing sample was made of peripheral blood. Receptor source: a man over 45 in a cohort sampled during active COVID-19.

V usage is TRBV11-1 and J usage is TRBJ2-1; TRBD2 matches at 7 bases. The V gene end was trimmed by 4 bases and the J gene end by 4 bases; junction bases not matched to a gene: 10. This CDR3 is 16 amino acids long. Germline CDR1 is SGHAT and CDR2 is FQDESV (reference sequence). The CDR3: CASSSAGRGGYNEQFF. CDR3 DNA sequence: TGTGCCAGCAGCTCGGCGGGGCGCGGGGGTTACAATGAGCAGTTCTTC.

The chain is built from TRBV6-5 and TRBJ1-4, with a possible D match to TRBD1 (6 bases). Germline values: CDR1 MNHEY, CDR2 SVGAGI. This CDR3 has 14 residues. Trimming stripped 7 bases from V and 8 bases from J, with 17 bases between. The CDR3 reads CASTSGGAGEKLFF. The CDR3 DNA reads as TGTGCCAGCACCTCGGGGGGGGCCGGGGAAAAACTGTTTTTT.

The chain uses TRBV7-8 and TRBJ1-4, with D perhaps matching TRBD1 (6 bases). Germline V lookup: CDR1 SGHVS, CDR2 FQNEAQ. V was trimmed by 3 bases and J by 3 bases, leaving 11 bases between them. The CDR3 is 15 amino acids. The CDR3 sequence: CASSFTGTANEKLFF. As DNA, the CDR3 is TGTGCCAGCAGCTTCACAGGGACGGCTAATGAAAAACTGTTTTTT. Full variable domain (outside the CDR3, taken from reference TRBV7-8 and TRBJ1-4): GAGVSQSPRYKVAKRGQDVALRCDPISGHVSLFWYQQALGQGPEFLTYFQNEAQLDKSGLPSDRFFAERPEGSVSTLKIQRTQQEDSAVYLCASSFTGTANEKLFFGSGTQLSVL.

The chain's CDR3 is CASSLVPSGVITDTQYF. The CDR3 DNA reads TGCGCCAGCAGCTTGGTCCCTAGCGGGGTAATCACAGATACGCAGTATTTT. This chain uses TRBV5-1 with TRBJ2-3; TRBD2 matches 9 bases. Per the germline V gene, CDR1 is SGHRS and CDR2 is YFSETQ. The junction had 7 bases not matched to a gene; V was cut back by 0 bases and J by 2 bases. This CDR3 is 17 amino acids long. Using reference TRBV5-1 and TRBJ2-3 for the parts outside the CDR3, the full variable domain is KAGVTQTPRYLIKTRGQQVTLSCSPISGHRSVSWYQQTPGQGLQFLFEYFSETQRNKGNFPGRFSGRQFSNSRSEMNVSTLELGDSALYLCASSLVPSGVITDTQYFGPGTRLTVL.

This chain connects TRBV12-3 or TRBV12-4 to TRBJ1-2; D is possibly TRBD1 (5 bases). This CDR3 contains 12 residues. V was trimmed by 1 base and J by 7 bases, leaving 7 bases between them. The CDR3 coding sequence is TGTGCCAGCAGTTTAGTCGGGGGTGGCTACACCTTC. Amino acid sequence: CASSLVGGGYTF.

The CDR3 nucleotides are TGCGCCAGCAGCTCCCTACCGGGACAGGGCTACAATGAGCAGTTCTTC. This sequence encodes CASSSLPGQGYNEQFF. The chain is built from TRBV5-1 and TRBJ2-1; TRBD1 aligns across 9 bases. Per the germline V gene, CDR1 is SGHRS and CDR2 is YFSETQ. The length of the CDR3 is 16 residues. The junction had 7 bases not matched to a gene; V was cut back by 3 bases and J by 3 bases.

The chain combines TRBV28 with TRBJ1-1; 7 bases line up with TRBD1. Unmatched junction bases numbered 9, after V lost 6 bases and J lost 8 bases. Looked up from germline, CDR1 is MDHEN and CDR2 is SYDVKM. The CDR3 totals 13 residues. CDR3 in DNA: TGTGCCAGCAGAAAGACAGGGAAATTCGAAGCTTTCTTT. Protein: CASRKTGKFEAFF.